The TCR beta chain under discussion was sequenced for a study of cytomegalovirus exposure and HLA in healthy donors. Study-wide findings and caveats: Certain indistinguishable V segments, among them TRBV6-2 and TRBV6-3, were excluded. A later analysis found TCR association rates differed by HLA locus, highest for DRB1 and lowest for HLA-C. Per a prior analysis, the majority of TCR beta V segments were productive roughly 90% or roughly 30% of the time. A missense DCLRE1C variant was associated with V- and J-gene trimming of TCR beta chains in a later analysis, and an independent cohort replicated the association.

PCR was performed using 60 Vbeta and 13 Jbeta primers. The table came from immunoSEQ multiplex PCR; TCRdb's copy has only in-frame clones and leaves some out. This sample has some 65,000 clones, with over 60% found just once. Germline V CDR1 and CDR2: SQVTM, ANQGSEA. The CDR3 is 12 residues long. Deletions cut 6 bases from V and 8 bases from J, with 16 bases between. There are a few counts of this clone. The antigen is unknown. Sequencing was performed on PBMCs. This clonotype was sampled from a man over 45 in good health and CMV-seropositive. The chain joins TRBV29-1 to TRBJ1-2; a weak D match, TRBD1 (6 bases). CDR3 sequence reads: CSVGQPGGGYTF. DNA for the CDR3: TGCAGCGTCGGACAGCCGGGGGGAGGCTACACCTTC.